This section outlines one T cell receptor (beta chain) sequence together with its context. The target antigen is unknown. This sample stems from a study of CD8 T cells in Susac syndrome. CDR3 length: 17 amino acids. The germline V gene has CDR1 SEHNR and CDR2 FQNEAQ (reference sequence). The ends lost 2 bases at V and 0 bases at J; junction bases unmatched: 4. A quantity of about 0.5 to 1 ug RNA underwent reverse transcription using random hexamers. Amplification of TCR beta CDR3 by immunoSEQ multiplex PCR spanned 54 Vbeta and 13 Jbeta. TCRdb ran MiXCR on the immunoSEQ multiplex PCR reads and lists one entry per CDR3 protein. The data hold about 94,000 distinct CDR3 sequences, with roughly 94% observed a single time. FACS enriched CD8+ TEMRA cells, while bulk CD8+ and CD4+ were negatively isolated. General study points: Clonal expansion did not appear in Susac syndrome CD4+ T cell repertoires. The relatively small number of individuals in the TCR sequencing and HLA analysis was acknowledged by the study.

This rearrangement joins TRBV7-9 to TRBJ2-3; 11 nucleotides match TRBD2. Material for sequencing was CD4+ T cells from PBMCs. The source of this sequence is a human donor with Susac syndrome. CDR3 bases: TGTGCCAGCAGCTTAAGGGGACTAGCGGTTAGCACAGATACGCAGTATTTT. Residues: CASSLRGLAVSTDTQYF.